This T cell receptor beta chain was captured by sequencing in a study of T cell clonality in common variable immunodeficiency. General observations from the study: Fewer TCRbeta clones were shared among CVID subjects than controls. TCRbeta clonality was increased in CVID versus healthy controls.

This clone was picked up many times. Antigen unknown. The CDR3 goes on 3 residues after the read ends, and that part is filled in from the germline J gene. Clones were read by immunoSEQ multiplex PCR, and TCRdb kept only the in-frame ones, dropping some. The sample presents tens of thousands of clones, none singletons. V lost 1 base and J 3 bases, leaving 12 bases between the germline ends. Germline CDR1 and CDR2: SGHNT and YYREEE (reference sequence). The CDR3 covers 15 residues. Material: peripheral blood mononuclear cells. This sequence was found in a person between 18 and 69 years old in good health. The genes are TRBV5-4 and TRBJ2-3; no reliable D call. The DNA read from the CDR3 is TGTGCCAGCAGCTTGTCTGAGGCGGTTACAGATACG. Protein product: CASSLSEAVTDT. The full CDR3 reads CASSLSEAVTDTQYF. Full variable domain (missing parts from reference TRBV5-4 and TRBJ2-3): ETGVTQSPTHLIKTRGQQVTLRCSSQSGHNTVSWYQQALGQGPQFIFQYYREEENGRGNFPPRFSGLQFPNYSSELNVNALELDDSALYLCASSLSEAVTDTQYFGPGTRLTVL.